This T cell receptor beta chain is from a study of T cells after posttransplantation cyclophosphamide. The CDR3 totals 13 residues. Germline V lookup: CDR1 GTSNPN, CDR2 SVGIG (reference sequence). V shed 2 bases and J shed 6 bases, with 14 bases lying between them. Here immunoSEQ multiplex PCR was the method, and the copy in TCRdb shows in-frame clones only, minus some. The data contain about 7,200 clones, approximately 84% of them singletons. The chain joins TRBV30 to TRBJ2-7, with TRBD1 as a possible D gene (6 bases). The sequenced material came from memory CD4+ T cells sorted from blood. The clonotype comes from a woman aged 50 to 60 in good health and a related stem cell transplant donor. The CDR3 loop is CAWSISFRGEQYF. In DNA, the CDR3 is TGTGCCTGGAGTATTTCCTTCAGGGGCGAGCAGTACTTC.